What follows is one T cell receptor (beta chain) and its context. Thawed, overnight-rested PBMC were stained with GMM-loaded CD1B tetramer, viability dye and anti-CD3, then sorted. C32 glucose monomycolate from Rhodococcus equi was loaded onto the CD1B tetramers. Tetramer-negative cells, around 100,000 per donor, were also sorted. The V end was cut by 5 bases, the J end by 3 bases, with 19 bases between. Germline CDR1 reads MDHEN; CDR2 reads SYDVKM. The CDR3 consists of 16 residues. This record belongs to a study of T cells in tuberculosis. Study at large: The T cells targeted glucose monomycolate, a mycobacterial lipid, via CD1B. Broader study findings: T cells binding CD1B-GMM tetramer weakly possibly escaped the sort.

TCR-alpha and TCR-beta chains were sequenced unpaired. Clones were read by immunoSEQ multiplex PCR, and TCRdb kept only the in-frame ones, dropping some. The sample holds about 59,000 clones, around 81% seen once. This chain uses TRBV28 with TRBJ1-1; no clear D gene. The clonotype comes from an adult woman with latent tuberculosis. The sequenced sample consisted of CD1b-GMM tetramer-negative cells sorted from PBMCs. The CDR3: CASSVRLFRRDTEAFF. The CDR3 nucleotides are TGTGCCAGCAGTGTTAGGCTGTTTCGGAGGGACACTGAAGCTTTCTTT.